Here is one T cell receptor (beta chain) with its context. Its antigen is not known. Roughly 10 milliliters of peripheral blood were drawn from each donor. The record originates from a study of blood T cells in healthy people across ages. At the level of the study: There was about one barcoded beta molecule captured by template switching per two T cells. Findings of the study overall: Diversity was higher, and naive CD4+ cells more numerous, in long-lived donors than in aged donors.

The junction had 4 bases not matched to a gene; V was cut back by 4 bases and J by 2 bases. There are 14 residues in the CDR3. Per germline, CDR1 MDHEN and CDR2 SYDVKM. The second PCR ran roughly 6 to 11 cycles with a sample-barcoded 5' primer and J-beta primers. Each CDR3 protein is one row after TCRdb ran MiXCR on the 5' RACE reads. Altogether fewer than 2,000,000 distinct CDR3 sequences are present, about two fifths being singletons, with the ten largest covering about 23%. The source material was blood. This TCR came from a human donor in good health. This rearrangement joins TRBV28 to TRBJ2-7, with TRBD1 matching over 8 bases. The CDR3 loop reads CASSSTGDPYEQYF. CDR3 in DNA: TGTGCCAGCAGTTCGACAGGGGATCCCTACGAGCAGTACTTC.